This entry lists 8 T cell receptor beta chains sequenced from one sample in a study of vaccination and CD4 T cells after COVID-19. The treatment: roughly 10-day PBMC culture with coronavirus spike peptide pools or control peptides (ViraFEST assay). Researchers used the Oncomine TCR Beta short-read assay to sequence DNA from cultured CD4+ T cells. TCRdb reprocessed the PCR reads via MiXCR and lists one record per CDR3 protein. The sample holds about 15,000 distinct CDR3 sequences, 50% to 55% seen once. Antigens for these TCRs are unknown. Sequencing was done on a sample of CD4+ T cells from blood, cultured in vitro. The receptors stem from a human donor who had recovered from COVID-19.

The genes are TRBV6-2 or TRBV6-3 and TRBJ2-7, with 13 bases that match TRBD2. This CDR3 region has 14 residues. The J segment lost 6 bases and the V segment lost 6 bases, leaving 5 bases of the junction unmatched. From germline, CDR1 is MNHEY and CDR2 SVGEGT. The CDR3 loop reads CASRRTSGSSEQYF. The CDR3 DNA sequence: TGTGCCAGCAGAAGGACTAGCGGGAGCTCCGAGCAGTACTTC.

The rearrangement uses TRBV21-1 and TRBJ2-1; the D call in the table, TRBD1, was not verified against the DNA. TRBV21-1 is tagged as a pseudogene. This CDR3 spans 16 amino acids. DNA for the CDR3: TGTGCCAGCAGCCGTGAGGGGGACAGGGCCTACAATGAGCAGTTCTTC. This translates into CASSREGDRAYNEQFF.

The chain has TRBV19 and TRBJ1-1; 9 nucleotides align to TRBD1. The CDR3 runs to 15 residues. Losses at the gene ends were 9 bases for V and 6 bases for J; bases not matched to a gene: 14. Germline values: CDR1 LNHDA, CDR2 SQIVND (reference sequence). The CDR3 region is CASYDYRGRVPEAFF. Here the CDR3 DNA reads TGTGCCAGCTACGACTACAGGGGGCGGGTCCCTGAAGCTTTCTTT.

The V call is TRBV28, the J call TRBJ1-4; TRBD1 might be the D (5 bases). The germline gives CDR1 MDHEN, CDR2 SYDVKM. The CDR3 has 12 amino acids. V lost 6 bases to trimming and J lost 7 bases, with 9 bases between them. The CDR3 DNA reads TGTGCCAGCAGCAGGGACGGTGAAAAACTGTTTTTT. It encodes CASSRDGEKLFF.

V gene TRBV30 combines with J gene TRBJ1-1; no clear D gene. V lost 5 bases to trimming and J lost 4 bases, with 14 bases between them. Germline CDR1 GTSNPN, CDR2 SVGIG (reference sequence). This CDR3 has 13 residues. The CDR3 spells CAWGRAVSTEAFF. Written as DNA, the CDR3 is TGTGCCTGGGGGCGGGCGGTGAGCACTGAAGCTTTCTTT.

This chain connects TRBV6-2 or TRBV6-3 to TRBJ1-1; possible D gene TRBD1, 6 bases. CDR3 size: 14 residues. Trimming pared 6 bases from V and 5 bases from J, leaving 16 bases between. The germline V gene encodes CDR1 MNHEY and CDR2 SVGEGT. This CDR3 is CASSIHREGTEAFF. The CDR3 DNA reads TGTGCCAGCAGCATCCACAGGGAGGGTACTGAAGCTTTCTTT.

This clonotype was observed a handful of times. The gene calls are TRBV20-1 and TRBJ1-3; no clear D. With 5 bases removed from V and 4 bases from J, the gap between germline ends came to 6 bases. This CDR3 spans 11 amino acids. CDR1 is DFQATT, CDR2 SNEGSKA, per germline (reference sequence). CDR3 sequence reads: CSALQGNTIYF. CDR3 DNA sequence: TGCAGTGCTCTACAGGGAAACACCATATATTTT.

The rearrangement links TRBV6-2 or TRBV6-3 to TRBJ2-7; TRBD2 matches at 13 bases. With V trimmed by 8 bases and J by 5 bases, 6 bases remained unmatched. CDR3 length equals 14 residues. Germline CDR1 is MNHEY and CDR2 is SVGEGT. In DNA form, the CDR3 reads TGTGCCAGCGAACTAGCGGGAGGGCCCCACGAGCAGTACTTC. As protein: CASELAGGPHEQYF.